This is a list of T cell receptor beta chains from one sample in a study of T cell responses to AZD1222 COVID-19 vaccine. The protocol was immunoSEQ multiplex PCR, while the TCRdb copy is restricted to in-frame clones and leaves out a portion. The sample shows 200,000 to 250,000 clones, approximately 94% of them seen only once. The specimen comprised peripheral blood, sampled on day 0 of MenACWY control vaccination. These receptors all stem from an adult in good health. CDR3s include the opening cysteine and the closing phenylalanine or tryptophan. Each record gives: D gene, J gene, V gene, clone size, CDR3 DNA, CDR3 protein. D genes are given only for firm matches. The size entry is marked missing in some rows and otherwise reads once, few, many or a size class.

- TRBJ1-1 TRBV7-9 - TGTGCCAGCAGCTTATCTGCCAGGGGGAACACTGAAGCTTTCTTT CASSLSARGNTEAFF
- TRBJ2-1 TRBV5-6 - TGTGCCAGCAGCTGGAATACAGCCTACAATGAGCAGTTCTTC CASSWNTAYNEQFF
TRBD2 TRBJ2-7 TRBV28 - TGTGCCAGCAGCCCCCCTAGCGGGGGGCCCTACGAGCAGTACTTC CASSPPSGGPYEQYF
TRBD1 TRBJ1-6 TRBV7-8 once TGTGCCAGCAGCTTTCCGGGACAGGGGGGTAATTCACCCCTCCACTTT CASSFPGQGGNSPLHF
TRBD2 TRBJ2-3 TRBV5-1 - TGCGCCAGCAGCTTGGTTAGCGGGTCCGATACGCAGTATTTT CASSLVSGSDTQYF
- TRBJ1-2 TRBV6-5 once TGTGCCAGCAGTCTGTGGGGGGAGAGGAACTATGGCTACACCTTC CASSLWGERNYGYTF
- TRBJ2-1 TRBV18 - TGTGCCAGCTCACCTGGGTTGTCCTCCTACAATGAGCAGTTCTTC CASSPGLSSYNEQFF
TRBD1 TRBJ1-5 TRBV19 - TGTGCCAGTAGCCGGACAGGGGGCTTGGGTCAGCCCCAGCATTTT CASSRTGGLGQPQHF
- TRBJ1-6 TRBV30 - TGTGCCTGGAATGGGGTTTGGGATTCACCCCTCCACTTT CAWNGVWDSPLHF
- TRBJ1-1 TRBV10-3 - TGTGCCATCGGGGGGACCATGAACACTGAAGCTTTCTTT CAIGGTMNTEAFF
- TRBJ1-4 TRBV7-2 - TGTGCCAGCAGCTTTTTAGGGGGGACAACTAATGAAAAACTGTTTTTT CASSFLGGTTNEKLFF
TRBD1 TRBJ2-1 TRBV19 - TGTGCCAGTAGTAACCGGGACAGGGACGTGAATGAGCAGTTCTTC CASSNRDRDVNEQFF
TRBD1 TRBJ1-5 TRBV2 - TGTGCCACCCAGGACAGGGGGCTTGGCAATCAGCCCCAGCATTTT CATQDRGLGNQPQHF
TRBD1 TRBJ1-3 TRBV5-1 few TGCGCCAGCAGCCCCCAAACAGGGGGCTCTGGAAACACCATATATTTT CASSPQTGGSGNTIYF
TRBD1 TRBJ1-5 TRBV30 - TGTGCCTGGACTCGGCCGACAGGGGGAATCAATAGCAATCAGCCCCAGCATTTT CAWTRPTGGINSNQPQHF
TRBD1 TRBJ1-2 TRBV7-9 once TGTGCCAGCAGCGTGGAGGGGGCCTATGGCTACACCTTC CASSVEGAYGYTF
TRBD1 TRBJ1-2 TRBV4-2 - TGTGCCAGCAGCCAAGGAGCCGGGACAGGGGGATTGAACTATGGCTACACCTTC CASSQGAGTGGLNYGYTF
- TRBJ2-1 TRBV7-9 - TGTGCCAGCAGCGCGCCCCCGGGGTTTGAGCAGTTCTTC CASSAPPGFEQFF
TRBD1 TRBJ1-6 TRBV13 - TGTGCCAGCAGCGACCAGGGGGAAGGTTCACCCCTCCACTTT CASSDQGEGSPLHF
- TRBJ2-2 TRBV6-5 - TGTGCCAGCAGTTACAGTCCGCCTCCGAACACCGGGGAGCTGTTTTTT CASSYSPPPNTGELFF
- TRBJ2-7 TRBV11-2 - TGTGCCAGCAGCTTAGTTCCTGCCATGGAGCAGTACTTC CASSLVPAMEQYF
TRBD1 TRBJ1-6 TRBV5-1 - TGCGCCAGCAGCTTGGCCATGGGACAGGGCGTTTCACCCCTCCACTTT CASSLAMGQGVSPLHF
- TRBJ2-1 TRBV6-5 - TGTGCCAGCAGCAGACGGGGGAATGGTGAGCAGTTCTTC CASSRRGNGEQFF
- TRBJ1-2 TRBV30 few TGTGCCTGGGGCCGAAACTATGGCTACACCTTC CAWGRNYGYTF
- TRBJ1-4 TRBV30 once TGTGCCTGGAGTGGACCAGCCCTTAATGAAAAACTGTTTTTT CAWSGPALNEKLFF
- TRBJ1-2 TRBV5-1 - TGCGCCAGCAGCTTGAATTTCGGGGATGGCTACACCTTC CASSLNFGDGYTF
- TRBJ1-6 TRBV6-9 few TGTGCCAGCAGTTATCCTCCCGGCAGGGTGGGTTCACCCCTCCACTTT CASSYPPGRVGSPLHF
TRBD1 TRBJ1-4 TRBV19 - TGTGCCAGTAGCTACCGGGACAGGGATAATGAAAAACTGTTTTTT CASSYRDRDNEKLFF
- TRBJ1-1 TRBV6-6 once TGTGCCAGCAGAGAACCGGGGGGCGGGGAAGCTTTCTTT CASREPGGGEAFF
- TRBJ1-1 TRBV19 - TGTGCCAGTAGTATCCAGGACAGTATGAACACTGAAGCTTTCTTT CASSIQDSMNTEAFF
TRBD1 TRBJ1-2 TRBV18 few TGTGCCAGCTCACCACAGGGACAGGGAGGTACCTACACCTTC CASSPQGQGGTYTF
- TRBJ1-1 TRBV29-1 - TGCAGCGTTGGGTCAGGGCTTAACACTGAAGCTTTCTTT CSVGSGLNTEAFF
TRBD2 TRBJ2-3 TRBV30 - TGTGCCTGGAGTGGGGGACTAGCCACAGATACGCAGTATTTT CAWSGGLATDTQYF
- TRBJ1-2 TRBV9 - TGTGCCAGCAGCGTAGCCGTCATGGATGGCTACACCTTC CASSVAVMDGYTF
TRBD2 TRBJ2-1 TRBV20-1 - TGCAGTGCTAGTATGGCGGGGGGGCCGGGTGAGCAGTTCTTC CSASMAGGPGEQFF
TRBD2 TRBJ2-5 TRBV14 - TGTGCCAGCAGCCAAGTTGGACTAGCGGGGGCCATGGAGACCCAGTACTTC CASSQVGLAGAMETQYF
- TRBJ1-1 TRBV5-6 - TGTGCCAGCAGCTTCTCGGGTGGCGGTGAAGCTTTCTTT CASSFSGGGEAFF
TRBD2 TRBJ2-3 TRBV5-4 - TGTGCCAGCAGCCCTGGGGGGGACACAGATACGCAGTATTTT CASSPGGDTDTQYF
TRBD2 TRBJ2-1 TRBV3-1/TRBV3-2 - TGTGCCAGCAGCCATACTAGCGGGGGACCGAATGAGCAGTTCTTC CASSHTSGGPNEQFF
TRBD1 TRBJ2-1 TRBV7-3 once TGTGCCAGCAGCCCCACAGGGGGCGCCTACAATGAGCAGTTCTTC CASSPTGGAYNEQFF
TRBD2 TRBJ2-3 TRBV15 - TGTGCCACCAGCCGGCCCTGGGCTAGCGGGACAGATACGCAGTATTTT CATSRPWASGTDTQYF
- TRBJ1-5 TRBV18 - TGTGCCAGCTCACGAGGACAGTTCAATCAGCCCCAGCATTTT CASSRGQFNQPQHF
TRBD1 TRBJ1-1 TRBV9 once TGTGCCAGCAGCGTAGGACAGGGGGTCGGGAACACTGAAGCTTTCTTT CASSVGQGVGNTEAFF
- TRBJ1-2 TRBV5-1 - TGCGCCAGCAGCTTGATAGTGCAGGGCTCCAACTATGGCTACACCTTC CASSLIVQGSNYGYTF
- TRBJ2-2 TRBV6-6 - TGTGCCAGCAGTGATAATAGCGGAAACACCGGGGAGCTGTTTTTT CASSDNSGNTGELFF
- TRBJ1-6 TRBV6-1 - TGTGCCAGCAGTGAACGCCAGGGTTCACCCCTCCACTTT CASSERQGSPLHF
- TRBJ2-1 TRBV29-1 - TGCAGCGTTGGGGACCGGAGCTCCTACAATGAGCAGTTCTTC CSVGDRSSYNEQFF
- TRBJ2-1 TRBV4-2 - TGTGCCAGCAGCCAAGACAGGGCCTACAATGAGCAGTTCTTC CASSQDRAYNEQFF
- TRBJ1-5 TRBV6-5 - TGTGCCAGCAGCGCGTCGTCGTTTCAGCCCCAGCATTTT CASSASSFQPQHF
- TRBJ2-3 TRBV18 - TGTGCCAGCTCACCACTAGAGTCCACAGATACGCAGTATTTT CASSPLESTDTQYF
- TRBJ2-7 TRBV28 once TGTGCCAGCAGCACCCATGGGGATATCTCCTACGAGCAGTACTTC CASSTHGDISYEQYF
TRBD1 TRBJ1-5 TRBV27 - TGTGCCAGCAGTTCGACAGGGGTGGGCAATCAGCCCCAGCATTTT CASSSTGVGNQPQHF
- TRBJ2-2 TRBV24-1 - TGTGCCACCAGTGATTTTCGGAACACCGGGGAGCTGTTTTTT CATSDFRNTGELFF